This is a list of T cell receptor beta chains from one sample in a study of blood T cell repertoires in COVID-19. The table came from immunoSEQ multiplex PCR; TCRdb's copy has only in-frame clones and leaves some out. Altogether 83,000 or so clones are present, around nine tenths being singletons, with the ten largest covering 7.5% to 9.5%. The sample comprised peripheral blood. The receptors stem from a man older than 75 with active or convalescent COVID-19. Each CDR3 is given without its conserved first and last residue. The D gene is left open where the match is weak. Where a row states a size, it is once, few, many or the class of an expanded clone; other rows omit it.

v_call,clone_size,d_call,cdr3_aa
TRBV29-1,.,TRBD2,SVSTSGETQY
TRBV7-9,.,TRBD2,ASSLSGIVGETQY
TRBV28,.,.,ASSSSYGYT
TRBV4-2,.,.,ASSQGGENTKAF
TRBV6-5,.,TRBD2,ASSMRAGAYNEQF
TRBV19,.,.,ASSLSTGRTDTQY
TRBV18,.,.,ASSPPTATNYGYT
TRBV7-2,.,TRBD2,ASSPGGSGGAGETQY
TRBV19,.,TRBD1,ASSLTGDGQPQH
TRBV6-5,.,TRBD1,ASSYSQGAPIYGYT
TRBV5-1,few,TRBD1,ASSLSILQDRGVRGNTIY
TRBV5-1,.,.,ASSLEGRGDTQY
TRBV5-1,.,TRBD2,ASSLSSGGASTGELF
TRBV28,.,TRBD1,ASSLRDSYSPLH
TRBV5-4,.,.,ASSLRGVDTQY
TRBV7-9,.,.,ASSDSPYGYT
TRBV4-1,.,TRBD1,ASRQNADRDQYGYT
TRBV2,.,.,ASIRDLRTEAF
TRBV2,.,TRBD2,ASSVGTSEHTGELF
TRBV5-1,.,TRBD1,ASSLELGTVNTEAF
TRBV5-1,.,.,ASSLGGRQETQY
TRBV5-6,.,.,ASSLNPGDTGELF
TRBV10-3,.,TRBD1,AISTGTGGNTIY
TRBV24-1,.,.,ATSNRDYQPQH
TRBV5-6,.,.,ASSLGGPSGANVLT
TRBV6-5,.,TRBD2,ASSPGGSSYNEQF
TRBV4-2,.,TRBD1,ASSQGDRENSPLH
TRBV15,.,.,ATSRNLRQVGEKLF
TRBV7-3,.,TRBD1,ASSPTGGANTIY
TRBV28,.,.,ASSPIGQSTNEKLF
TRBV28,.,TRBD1,ASSTTGPGELF
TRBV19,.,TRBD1,ASSPSMGQTSMNTEAF
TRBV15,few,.,ATSRRDGTDTQY
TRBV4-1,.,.,ASSTGTLQETQY
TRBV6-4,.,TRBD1,ASSASGQVVAF
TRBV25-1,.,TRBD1,ASSGSTGSYGYT
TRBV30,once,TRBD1,AWSDRVGTDTQY
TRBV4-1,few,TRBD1,ASSQPGTENTEAF
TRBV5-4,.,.,ASSLRGSYNEQF
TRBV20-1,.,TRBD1,SASGQGAGQPQH
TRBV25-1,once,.,ASSDEFGTTNEKLF
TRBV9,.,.,ASSVAGISTDTQY
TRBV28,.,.,ASSILGGPSNNEQF
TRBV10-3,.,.,AISEFRDEQF
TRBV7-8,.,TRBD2,ASSPAGGSSYNEQF
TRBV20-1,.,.,SASLLIVTGFKSPLH
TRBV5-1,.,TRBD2,ASSLEGTRGDEQF
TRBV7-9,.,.,ASSLDARLTGELF
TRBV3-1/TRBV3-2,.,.,ASSSGKNTEAF
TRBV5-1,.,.,ASSLGQGTGNTIY
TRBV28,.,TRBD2,ASRQTAGGPSLTDTQY
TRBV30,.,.,AWSEGLGVNTEAF
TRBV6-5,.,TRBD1,ASSSQGRMNTEAF
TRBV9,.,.,ASSVASRSQETQY